This T cell receptor (beta chain) was sequenced in a study of cytotoxic CD8 clonotypes in ibrutinib-treated CLL. Study-level background: Among the patients, 10 to 11 presented as relapsed/refractory and roughly 15 as treatment-naive; around 18 showed unmutated IGHV. Regarding the study as a whole: Whereas clonality rose at ibrutinib response, it declined toward baseline at progression.

V was shortened by 1 base and J by 2 bases, with 2 bases between the two germline ends. Germline V CDR1 and CDR2: MNHEY, SVGAGI. This CDR3 comprises 13 residues. A single count supports this clone. Its antigen remains unknown. Assay: immunoSEQ multiplex PCR; the TCRdb copy retains only in-frame clones and omits some. The top ten clones hold roughly 7% of a sample with about 310,000 clones, roughly 80% of them seen once. The V gene is TRBV6-5, the J gene TRBJ2-2, with D unresolved. The sequencing used PBMCs, collected before ibrutinib treatment. This TCR derives from a human donor with chronic lymphocytic leukemia. CDR3 nucleotide sequence: TGTGCCAGCAGTTACTACAACACCGGGGAGCTGTTTTTT. Its translation is CASSYYNTGELFF.